This TCR beta chain was observed in a study of human T cells and chemical hapten exposure. Germline CDR1 is SGHRS and CDR2 is YFSETQ. This CDR3 region has 14 residues. V was clipped by 3 bases and J by 4 bases, with 13 bases between them. As to time point: patch test 3, about 24 weeks after DPC sensitization. Treatment meaning: therapeutic diphenylcyclopropenone sensitization with weekly scalp DPC. Many counts were recorded for this clonotype. Within the library, unique molecular identifiers were attached to each individual cDNA molecule. In TCRdb, the RACE reads were re-called with MiXCR into one record per CDR3 protein. This sample has tens of thousands of distinct CDR3 sequences, with more than 9.5% found just once.

The starting material was whole blood, obtained in connection with sensitization to the hapten diphenylcyclopropenone (DPC). This clonotype originated in a woman aged 50 to 60 with alopecia areata. Some clones in this sample may be carry-over from other donors' samples. The V call is TRBV5-1, the J call TRBJ1-1; tentatively, D is TRBD1 (6 bases). The CDR3 sequence is CASSSRVQGTEAFF. CDR3 coding DNA: TGCGCCAGCAGCTCCAGGGTACAGGGCACTGAAGCTTTCTTT.